Following are 3 T cell receptor beta chains from one sample sequenced in a study of cytomegalovirus exposure and HLA in healthy donors. Some clones are missing from TCRdb's copy, which holds only in-frame ones; the method was immunoSEQ multiplex PCR. The table includes under 400,000 clones, just over 85% detected once. The sequenced material came from PBMCs. The receptors come from a woman aged 18-29 years in good health and CMV-seronegative.

The chain uses TRBV7-9 and TRBJ1-4, with D possibly TRBD1 on 5 matching bases. CDR1 and CDR2 from the germline V gene are SEHNR and FQNEAQ (reference sequence). The CDR3 contains 17 residues. The V and J ends lost 3 bases and 8 bases respectively, with 22 bases between them. The CDR3 nucleotides are TGTGCCAGCAGCTTTAGGCCCTCGGGGGAGAACCGGGAAAAACTGTTTTTT. This codes for CASSFRPSGENREKLFF.

J is TRBJ2-3 and V is TRBV7-3; TRBD2 aligns across 10 bases. Germline loops: CDR1 SGHTA, CDR2 FQGTGA. CDR3 size: 15 residues. V gave up 5 bases and J gave up 3 bases; unmatched junction bases: 5. CDR3 amino acids: CASSKSGRGTDTQYF. In DNA, the CDR3 is TGTGCCAGCAGCAAGAGCGGGAGGGGAACAGATACGCAGTATTTT.

In regard to this clone: Relative to the germline gene, one junction end is altered; a read error may explain this. The chain couples TRBV28 to TRBJ1-4; 10 nucleotides align to TRBD1. CDR3 length: 17 residues. Per germline, CDR1 MDHEN and CDR2 SYDVKM. The CDR3 is CASRLRRSGQGNEKLFF. The CDR3 bases are TGTGCCAGCCGTTTGCGTAGGTCGGGACAGGGGAATGAAAAACTGTTTTTT.